This T cell receptor (beta chain) was documented in a study of CD8 T cells in Susac syndrome. After extraction with the RNeasy kit, about 0.5 to 1 ug of the RNA was reverse transcribed using random hexamers. MiXCR, run by TCRdb on the immunoSEQ multiplex PCR reads, gives a single entry per CDR3 protein. The sample records roughly 330,000 distinct CDR3 sequences, about 91% being singletons. The V gene's germline CDR1 is SQVTM and CDR2 ANQGSEA. The CDR3 consists of 15 residues. J gave up 4 bases and V 6 bases, and 9 bases lay outside the gene matches. The sequence was obtained from a human donor with multiple sclerosis. The chain combines TRBV29-1 with TRBJ2-5; 12 bases align to TRBD2. The material sequenced was CD4+ T cells from PBMCs. The CDR3 reads CSVRLAGVRLETQYF. The CDR3 nucleotides read TGCAGCGTGCGACTAGCGGGAGTTCGATTAGAGACCCAGTACTTC.